These 32 T cell receptor beta chains originate from one sample sequenced in a study of spatial heterogeneity in lung cancer. Using its own MiXCR run on the 5' RACE reads, TCRdb lists one record per CDR3 protein. This sample has under 150,000 distinct CDR3 sequences, with about 12% found just once. The time point denotes: blood at routine non-recurrence follow-up after resection. The authors sequenced whole RNA from tumor, nontumor lung or frozen PBMC without sorting. The specimen was PBMCs, collected at follow-up. All receptors come from a male donor with early-stage non-small cell lung cancer.

The gene calls are TRBV24-1 and TRBJ1-5; 7 bases are shared with TRBD1. Trimming at V came to 4 bases and at J to 4 bases, leaving 3 bases not matched to a gene. Germline CDR1 is KGHDR and CDR2 is SFDVKD. CDR3 size: 14 residues. The CDR3 loop is CATSETGLNQPQHF. DNA for the CDR3: TGTGCCACCAGTGAGACAGGGCTGAATCAGCCCCAGCATTTT.

J is TRBJ2-7 and V is TRBV2; TRBD1 might be the D (6 bases). This CDR3 is 12 amino acids long. V was clipped by 6 bases and J by 2 bases, with 8 bases between them. Looked up from germline, CDR1 is SNHLY and CDR2 is FYNNEI. The CDR3 bases are TGTGCCAGCAGACACAGGGCCTACGAGCAGTACTTC. This sequence encodes CASRHRAYEQYF. Variable domain in full (rest from reference TRBV2 and TRBJ2-7): EPEVTQTPSHQVTQMGQEVILRCVPISNHLYFYWYRQILGQKVEFLVSFYNNEISEKSEIFDDQFSVERPDGSNFTLKIRSTKLEDSAMYFCASRHRAYEQYFGPGTRLTVT.

This clonotype occurred many times. The rearrangement links TRBV29-1 to TRBJ2-5; unclear D gene. With 4 bases removed from V and 5 bases from J, the gap between germline ends came to 5 bases. Germline lookup yields CDR1 SQVTM and CDR2 ANQGSEA. The CDR3 extends over 10 amino acids. The CDR3 here is CSVGQETQYF. The DNA of the CDR3 is TGCAGCGTTGGGCAGGAGACCCAGTACTTC.

This clonotype appeared many times. The chain couples TRBV7-9 to TRBJ1-1; possibly TRBD1 for D (6 bases). Germline CDR1 is SEHNR and CDR2 is FQNEAQ (reference sequence). The length of the CDR3 is 16 residues. Trimming pared 5 bases from V and 6 bases from J, leaving 22 bases between. The CDR3 DNA is TGTGCCAGCAGCCGGGTGGGGGGCAGTACCTTACCTGAAGCTTTCTTT. Protein sequence: CASSRVGGSTLPEAFF.

This clonotype was detected only a few times. The chain has TRBV11-2 and TRBJ2-4; D ambiguous. Germline-derived CDR1 and CDR2 are SGHAT and FQNNGV. The CDR3 is 16 amino acids. V dropped 6 bases and J dropped 0 bases, with 15 bases sitting between them. CDR3 nucleotide sequence: TGTGCCAGCAGACCCTCCCCAACTCTAGCCAAAAACATTCAGTACTTC. As protein: CASRPSPTLAKNIQYF. The whole variable domain, remainder taken from reference TRBV11-2 and TRBJ2-4, is EAGVAQSPRYKIIEKRQSVAFWCNPISGHATLYWYQQILGQGPKLLIQFQNNGVVDDSQLPKDRFSAERLKGVDSTLKIQPAKLEDSAVYLCASRPSPTLAKNIQYFGAGTRLSVL.

This clonotype was seen more than once but under ten times. The J gene is TRBJ1-5, the V gene TRBV9, with 9 nucleotides matching TRBD1. Germline V gene lookup returns CDR1 SGDLS and CDR2 YYNGEE. The CDR3 runs to 17 residues. J was trimmed by 4 bases and V by 0 bases; bases with no gene match: 8. CDR3 coding DNA: TGTGCCAGCAGCGTAGCCCCTACAGGGGGCCCGAATCAGCCCCAGCATTTT. Translation: CASSVAPTGGPNQPQHF. The full variable domain, with the rest looked up from reference TRBV9 and TRBJ1-5, is DSGVTQTPKHLITATGQRVTLRCSPRSGDLSVYWYQQSLDQGLQFLIQYYNGEERAKGNILERFSAQQFPDLHSELNLSSLELGDSALYFCASSVAPTGGPNQPQHFGDGTRLSIL.

The genes are TRBV25-1 and TRBJ2-3; the D is unclear. V lost 4 bases and J 2 bases, leaving 4 bases between the germline ends. The CDR3 contains 12 residues. Per the germline V gene, CDR1 is MGHDK and CDR2 is SYGVNS. The CDR3 sequence: CASSGSTDTQYF. For the CDR3, the DNA is TGTGCCAGCAGTGGATCCACAGATACGCAGTATTTT.

J is TRBJ1-6 and V is TRBV11-3; D remains unclear. The germline V gene has CDR1 SGHNT and CDR2 YENEEA. CDR3 size: 13 residues. The V and J ends lost 1 base and 8 bases respectively, with 6 bases between them. The DNA for the CDR3 is TGTGCCAGCAGCTTAGCAGACGATTCACCCCTCCACTTT. As protein: CASSLADDSPLHF.

This clonotype has at least ten counts. The chain uses TRBV28 and TRBJ2-7; D not resolved. The CDR3 consists of 10 residues. Trimming shortened V by 7 bases and J by 4 bases, and 5 bases separated the two germline ends. Germline V gene sequence: CDR1 MDHEN, CDR2 SYDVKM. DNA for the CDR3: TGTGCCAGCAAACATTACGAGCAGTACTTC. It codes for CASKHYEQYF.

Ten or more counts support this clonotype. This chain links TRBV18 with TRBJ1-6; no clear D. CDR1 KGHSH and CDR2 LQKENI come from the germline V gene. The CDR3 totals 15 residues. The germline V and J ends were trimmed by 3 bases and 7 bases, with 13 bases remaining between them. The CDR3 region is CASSPNNGKNSPLHF. In DNA, the CDR3 is TGTGCCAGCTCACCGAACAACGGGAAAAATTCACCCCTCCACTTT.

The CDR3 nucleotides are TGTGCCAGCAGCCGTAGGGGCTACACCTTC. This gives the protein CASSRRGYTF. The chain carries TRBV12-3 or TRBV12-4 and TRBJ1-2; D is uncertain. V lost 6 bases, J lost 8 bases, and 7 bases lay in between. The length of the CDR3 is 10 residues.

V usage is TRBV7-8 and J usage is TRBJ2-5; D may be TRBD1 (5 bases). V shed 2 bases and J shed 4 bases, with 17 bases lying between them. The CDR3 is 16 residues long. The germline CDR1 and CDR2 sequences are SGHVS and FQNEAQ. The CDR3 is CASSLSRQGNGETQYF. The CDR3 DNA is TGTGCCAGCAGCTTAAGTAGGCAGGGCAATGGAGAGACCCAGTACTTC. Combining the CDR3 with reference TRBV7-8 and TRBJ2-5 gives the whole variable domain GAGVSQSPRYKVAKRGQDVALRCDPISGHVSLFWYQQALGQGPEFLTYFQNEAQLDKSGLPSDRFFAERPEGSVSTLKIQRTQQEDSAVYLCASSLSRQGNGETQYFGPGTRLLVL.

The sample holds a few counts of this clonotype. This chain uses TRBV10-3 with TRBJ2-1, with 9 nucleotides matching TRBD2. V lost 6 bases and J lost 7; bases outside the gene matches: 4. Germline values: CDR1 ENHRY, CDR2 SYGVKD. The CDR3 is 13 amino acids. The DNA for the CDR3 is TGTGCCATCAGACAAGCGGGGGGAAATGAGCAGTTCTTC. Its protein product is CAIRQAGGNEQFF.

There are a few counts of this clonotype. The chain recombines TRBV7-2 with TRBJ2-1, with no clear D. The CDR3 spans 13 residues. V was trimmed by 3 bases and J by 4 bases, leaving 7 bases between them. Germline V gene sequence: CDR1 SGHTA, CDR2 FQGNSA. The CDR3 DNA follows: TGTGCCAGCAGCTTTGGTTATTACAATGAGCAGTTCTTC. Protein: CASSFGYYNEQFF.

This rearrangement joins TRBV5-4 to TRBJ2-3; D perhaps matches TRBD2 (5 bases). The CDR3 extends over 14 amino acids. Trimming stripped 3 bases from V and 1 base from J, with 9 bases between. Germline loops: CDR1 SGHNT, CDR2 YYREEE (reference sequence). CDR3 sequence (DNA): TGTGCCAGCAGCTCAAGCGGCCGCACAGATACGCAGTATTTT. Its translation: CASSSSGRTDTQYF. Supplemented by reference TRBV5-4 and TRBJ2-3, the full variable domain reads ETGVTQSPTHLIKTRGQQVTLRCSSQSGHNTVSWYQQALGQGPQFIFQYYREEENGRGNFPPRFSGLQFPNYSSELNVNALELDDSALYLCASSSSGRTDTQYFGPGTRLTVL.

This clonotype was detected many times. This rearrangement joins TRBV5-1 to TRBJ1-2; unclear D gene. The CDR3 runs 14 residues. V lost 0 bases to trimming and J lost 7 bases, with 13 bases between them. Germline values: CDR1 SGHRS, CDR2 YFSETQ. The CDR3 here is CASSLEGFRGGYTF. CDR3 coding DNA: TGCGCCAGCAGCTTGGAAGGCTTTCGTGGTGGCTACACCTTC.

V gene TRBV28 combines with J gene TRBJ2-2; 11 bases are shared with TRBD2. Looked up from germline, CDR1 is MDHEN and CDR2 is SYDVKM. The CDR3 has 15 residues. V trimming: 6 bases; J trimming: 7 bases; junction bases outside the gene matches: 7. The DNA of the CDR3 is TGTGCCAGCAGCCACACTAGCGGGGGACGCGGGGAGCTGTTTTTT. Its protein is CASSHTSGGRGELFF.

This clonotype occurred a few times. This chain uses TRBV29-1 with TRBJ2-3; no clear D gene. The length of the CDR3 is 13 residues. Trimming removed 2 bases from V and 4 bases from J, with 10 bases in between. Looked up from germline, CDR1 is SQVTM and CDR2 is ANQGSEA. The chain's CDR3 is CSVEFAFPDTQYF. CDR3 sequence (DNA): TGCAGCGTTGAATTTGCTTTCCCAGATACGCAGTATTTT.

This chain uses TRBV4-2 with TRBJ1-2; 9 nucleotides line up with TRBD1. This CDR3 comprises 15 residues. Germline values: CDR1 LGHNA, CDR2 YNFKEQ. The trim removed 7 bases at V and 5 bases at J, leaving 11 bases unmatched. The CDR3 protein is CASNEVQGAGYGYTF. Written as DNA, the CDR3 is TGTGCCAGCAACGAGGTACAGGGGGCTGGGTATGGCTACACCTTC.

This clonotype was observed many times. This chain links TRBV12-3 or TRBV12-4 with TRBJ1-1; the D gene is possibly TRBD1 (5 bases). The CDR3 totals 12 residues. The V end was cut by 1 base, the J end by 6 bases, with 6 bases between. The CDR3 nucleotides read TGTGCCAGCAGTTTAGTCAGGGCTGAAGCTTTCTTT. This codes for CASSLVRAEAFF.

Only a few counts were recorded for this clonotype. V usage is TRBV7-9 and J usage is TRBJ1-1; 8 positions match TRBD1. CDR3 length: 15 residues. The ends lost 5 bases at V and 1 base at J; junction bases unmatched: 6. Germline loops: CDR1 SEHNR, CDR2 FQNEAQ (reference sequence). The CDR3 nucleotides are TGTGCCAGCAGCCCCCCCGGGACAGGGAACACTGAAGCTTTCTTT. This translates into CASSPPGTGNTEAFF.

This clonotype was counted between two and nine times. J is TRBJ2-3 and V is TRBV12-3 or TRBV12-4; the D gene could be TRBD1 or TRBD2 (6 bases each). Trimming left V 8 bases short and J 0 bases short, with 15 bases between. This CDR3 is 15 amino acids long. The CDR3, as DNA: TGTGCCAGCTTTTTAGGGGGGACAAGCACAGATACGCAGTATTTT. Its protein product is CASFLGGTSTDTQYF.

At least ten counts were recorded for this clonotype. The V and J genes are TRBV4-1 and TRBJ2-7; D possibly matches TRBD1 or TRBD2 (5 bases each). This CDR3 has 15 amino acids. V was clipped by 5 bases and J by 3 bases, with 17 bases between them. Germline lookup yields CDR1 MGHRA and CDR2 YSYEKL. The CDR3 sequence: CASSWRHGDLYEQYF. Written as DNA, the CDR3 is TGCGCCAGCAGCTGGAGACACGGGGACCTCTACGAGCAGTACTTC.

The V call is TRBV12-3 or TRBV12-4, the J call TRBJ1-5, with D unclear. The CDR3 covers 13 residues. V lost 7 bases and J 0 bases, leaving 7 bases between the germline ends. The CDR3 region is CASTQSSNQPQHF. The CDR3, as DNA: TGTGCCAGCACCCAGAGTAGCAATCAGCCCCAGCATTTT.

The chain links TRBV20-1 to TRBJ2-3; no firm D call. The CDR3 covers 14 residues. The germline V and J ends were trimmed by 5 bases and 2 bases, with 14 bases remaining between them. Germline-derived CDR1 and CDR2 are DFQATT and SNEGSKA (reference sequence). The CDR3 loop is CSAPAGGVTDTQYF. In DNA form, the CDR3 reads TGCAGTGCTCCAGCTGGCGGTGTCACAGATACGCAGTATTTT.

This clonotype was counted between two and nine times. This chain's CDR3 is CASSQDEGGKTEAFF. DNA of the CDR3: TGCGCCAGCAGCCAAGATGAAGGGGGGAAGACTGAAGCTTTCTTT. The chain is built from TRBV4-1 and TRBJ1-1; weak D call: TRBD1 (6 bases). CDR3 length: 15 residues. CDR1 and CDR2 (germline): MGHRA, YSYEKL. V lost 0 bases and J lost 5, with 13 bases in between.

Ten or more counts support this clonotype. V is TRBV4-2 and J is TRBJ1-6, with D tentatively TRBD1 (6 bases). Looked up from germline, CDR1 is LGHNA and CDR2 is YNFKEQ. Deletions cut 2 bases from V and 2 bases from J, with 7 bases between. The CDR3 length is 15 residues. The DNA of the CDR3 is TGTGCCAGCAGCCAAAACAGGGCCTATAATTCACCCCTCCACTTT. This gives the protein CASSQNRAYNSPLHF.

This clonotype came up once. The rearrangement uses TRBV11-2 and TRBJ1-6; D gene ambiguous. The CDR3 is 15 amino acids. Per germline, CDR1 SGHAT and CDR2 FQNNGV. Between the trimmed V and J ends, which lost 1 base and 14 bases, there was a span of 18 bases. The CDR3 sequence is CASSLGSLGSLTLHF. In DNA form, the CDR3 reads TGTGCCAGCAGCTTAGGATCTTTGGGGAGTCTGACCCTCCACTTT.

In this sample, this clonotype turned up a few times. The V gene is TRBV24-1, the J gene TRBJ2-7; D uncertain. V gave up 2 bases and J gave up 3 bases, with 7 bases separating them. Germline V gene data show CDR1 as KGHDR and CDR2 as SFDVKD. The CDR3 totals 13 residues. The CDR3 coding sequence is TGTGCCACCAGTGATTCGGGCAGCTACGAGCAGTACTTC. Its translation: CATSDSGSYEQYF.

In its sample, this clonotype was seen a few times. The chain uses TRBV12-3 or TRBV12-4 and TRBJ2-3, with D possibly being TRBD2 (6 bases). This CDR3 contains 15 residues. The V and J ends lost 0 bases and 1 base respectively, with 8 bases between them. The CDR3 coding sequence is TGTGCCAGCAGTTTAGCCGGGAGCGGCACAGATACGCAGTATTTT. Encoded protein: CASSLAGSGTDTQYF.

This rearrangement joins TRBV11-3 to TRBJ2-5; no firm D call. Germline values: CDR1 SGHNT, CDR2 YENEEA. The V end lost 5 bases, the J end lost 2 bases, and 9 bases lay between the germline ends. The CDR3 runs to 13 residues. This chain's CDR3 is CASSALRQETQYF. Written as DNA, the CDR3 is TGTGCCAGCAGCGCTCTCAGGCAAGAGACCCAGTACTTC.

This rearrangement joins TRBV18 to TRBJ2-3; D perhaps matches TRBD1 (7 bases). CDR3 length: 17 amino acids. Germline-derived CDR1 and CDR2 are KGHSH and LQKENI. V gave up 2 bases and J gave up 3 bases, with 18 bases separating them. The CDR3 spells CASSPRGQAGGTDTQYF. The CDR3 DNA reads TGTGCCAGCTCACCAAGAGGACAGGCCGGGGGTACAGATACGCAGTATTTT. Supplemented by reference TRBV18 and TRBJ2-3, the full variable domain reads NAGVMQNPRHLVRRRGQEARLRCSPMKGHSHVYWYRQLPEEGLKFMVYLQKENIIDESGMPKERFSAEFPKEGPSILRIQQVVRGDSAAYFCASSPRGQAGGTDTQYFGPGTRLTVL.